The 6 T cell receptor beta chains in this list originate from one sample, sequenced in a study of regulatory T cells in long-lasting Graves disease. Time point defined: persistent/refractory GD, antithyroid drugs over 5 years with positive TRAb. RNA isolated from PBMCs was used to make the TCR library. Assembly of TCR beta libraries relied on iRepertoire HTBI primers together with Arm-PCR of CDR3 regions. TCRdb passed the multiplex PCR reads through MiXCR, listing each CDR3 protein once. The sample yields some 470,000 distinct CDR3 sequences, roughly 21% seen once. The sample consisted of peripheral blood mononuclear cells (PBMCs), taken when the disease was refractory, from a patient treated with antithyroid drugs. The receptors come from a female donor with Graves disease.

V usage is TRBV6-2 or TRBV6-3 and J usage is TRBJ1-2; D unresolved. V lost 5 bases, J lost 2 bases, and 15 bases lay in between. This CDR3 has 15 residues. Germline V gene lookup returns CDR1 MNHEY and CDR2 SVGEGT. CDR3 bases: TGTGCCAGCAGTATCCGAATTTTGCGGAACTATGGCTACACCTTC. Protein: CASSIRILRNYGYTF.

This clonotype has at least ten counts. The chain uses TRBV30 and TRBJ1-4; D gene uncertain. The germline V gene has CDR1 GTSNPN and CDR2 SVGIG (reference sequence). This CDR3 has 12 residues. Trimming cost V 1 base and J 7 bases, with 7 bases left between them. In nucleotides, the CDR3 is TGTGCCTGGAGTGGACAAAGTGAAAAACTGTTTTTT. Amino acids: CAWSGQSEKLFF.

Comment on this clonotype: This sequence may be a read error, since a much larger clone differs from it by one base. The genes are TRBV6-2 or TRBV6-3 and TRBJ1-2; D unclear. In germline, CDR1 is MNHEY, CDR2 SVGEGT. V lost 5 bases to trimming and J lost 4 bases, with 17 bases between them. The CDR3 sequence is 15 residues long. The CDR3: CASSTRESASYGYTF. The CDR3 DNA is TGTGCCAGCAGTACCCGGGAGTCAGCTAGCTATGGCTACACCTTC.

This clonotype came up many times. The V call is TRBV28, the J call TRBJ2-7; 7 bases are a match to TRBD1. Germline V lookup: CDR1 MDHEN, CDR2 SYDVKM. V was pared by 3 bases and J by 3 bases, with 5 bases of the junction left unmatched. The length of the CDR3 is 14 residues. In DNA, the CDR3 is TGTGCCAGCAGTTTGACCGGGACAGACTACGAGCAGTACTTC. Its translation: CASSLTGTDYEQYF.

The rearrangement joins TRBV27 to TRBJ1-1; the D is unclear. The CDR3 spans 12 residues. Germline CDR1 reads MNHEY; CDR2 reads SMNVEV (reference sequence). The V end lost 8 bases, the J end lost 0 bases, and 7 bases lay between the germline ends. The CDR3 here is CASQTLNTEAFF. CDR3 nucleotides: TGTGCCAGCCAGACACTGAACACTGAAGCTTTCTTT.

The chain employs TRBV12-3 or TRBV12-4 and TRBJ1-1; D is unclear. V lost 3 bases and J lost 6, with 8 bases in between. CDR3 length: 12 amino acids. This CDR3 reads CASSLEDPEAFF. Written as DNA, the CDR3 is TGTGCCAGCAGTTTGGAAGACCCTGAAGCTTTCTTT.